This T cell receptor beta chain was recovered during a study of human T cells and chemical hapten exposure. Study-wide context: After 6 days, upper back 0.01% DPC patch tests were scored.

Unique molecular identifiers were linked by the library to individual cDNA molecules. TCRdb reprocessed the RACE reads via MiXCR and lists one record per CDR3 protein. The sample carries around 110,000 distinct CDR3 sequences, around 10% recorded once. The time point denotes: patch test 1, 2 weeks after DPC sensitization. As to treatment: therapeutic diphenylcyclopropenone sensitization with weekly scalp DPC. V lost 7 bases to trimming and J lost 1 base, with 14 bases between them. The CDR3 is made up of 15 amino acids. Per the germline V gene, CDR1 is MNHEY and CDR2 is SVGAGI. There are many counts of this clonotype.

The sequence was collected from a woman aged 45-65 years with alopecia areata. Some clones in this sample may be carry-over from other donors' samples. Specimen: whole blood, collected in connection with sensitization to the hapten diphenylcyclopropenone (DPC). The rearrangement joins TRBV6-5 to TRBJ1-3; TRBD1 is a possible D gene (5 bases). For the CDR3, the DNA is TGTGCCAGCAAGCTAGGGGTCCCTTCTGGAAACACCATATATTTT. This codes for CASKLGVPSGNTIYF.